The 27 T cell receptor beta chains given below trace back to one sample, sequenced in a study of T cell responses to AZD1222 COVID-19 vaccine (dated by TCRdb to the early 2020s). Libraries came from the immunoSEQ multiplex PCR assay. The clones in this table, taken by TCRdb from immuneACCESS, are in-frame only. Not every clone is retained; where verified, under half of the shortfall comes from an unresolved V gene, and the cause of the rest is unknown. This sample has under 150,000 clones in its table, and approximately 85% of those were observed once. About 1.6% of the sample is held by the ten biggest clonotypes. Per the publication, the time point label means: baseline before first vaccination. The specimen was peripheral blood, collected on day 0 of AZD1222 vaccination. The receptors derive from an adult in good health.

The chain links TRBV12-3 or TRBV12-4 to TRBJ2-2, with D tentatively TRBD1 (6 bases). Trimming shortened V by 11 bases and J by 1 base, and 11 bases separated the two germline ends. The CDR3 runs 13 residues. The CDR3 sequence: CAGGPGNTGELFF. CDR3 coding DNA: TGTGCCGGGGGCCCAGGGAACACCGGGGAGCTGTTTTTT.

The chain joins TRBV2 to TRBJ1-6; TRBD1 is a possible D gene (5 bases). The germline gives CDR1 SNHLY, CDR2 FYNNEI. Trimming took off 5 bases at V and 4 bases at J, with 9 bases between the two ends. The CDR3 runs to 14 residues. In DNA, the CDR3 is TGTGCCAGCAGTCGGGACGGGTATAATTCACCCCTCCACTTT. Translation gives CASSRDGYNSPLHF.

The gene calls are TRBV15 and TRBJ2-5; a weak D match, TRBD2 (5 bases). Germline loops: CDR1 LNHNV, CDR2 YYDKDF (reference sequence). This CDR3 contains 15 residues. V was shortened by 0 bases and J by 5 bases, with 13 bases between the two germline ends. The CDR3 bases are TGTGCCACCAGCAGAGATCCAACGGGCGGGGAGACCCAGTACTTC. It specifies CATSRDPTGGETQYF. Together with reference TRBV15 and TRBJ2-5, the CDR3 gives the full variable domain: DAMVIQNPRYQVTQFGKPVTLSCSQTLNHNVMYWYQQKSSQAPKLLFHYYDKDFNNEADTPDNFQSRRPNTSFCFLDIRSPGLGDTAMYLCATSRDPTGGETQYFGPGTRLLVL.

CDR3: CASSPLAYNEQFF. CDR3 coding DNA: TGTGCCAGCAGTCCACTAGCTTACAATGAGCAGTTCTTC. V gene TRBV12-3 or TRBV12-4 combines with J gene TRBJ2-1; D is perhaps TRBD2 (6 bases). CDR3 size: 13 residues. V lost 5 bases and J lost 4, with 9 bases in between.

CDR3 bases: TGTGCCAGCTGGGACCGGACAGGTCATCGGGAGCAGTACTTC. Protein sequence: CASWDRTGHREQYF. The chain recombines TRBV7-8 with TRBJ2-7; 7 bases match TRBD1. The germline V gene has CDR1 SGHVS and CDR2 FQNEAQ. Unmatched junction bases numbered 14, after V lost 8 bases and J lost 7 bases. CDR3 length: 14 amino acids.

The chain is built from TRBV19 and TRBJ1-5; D is undetermined. Deletions cut 3 bases from V and 4 bases from J, with 10 bases between. Looked up from germline, CDR1 is LNHDA and CDR2 is SQIVND (reference sequence). The CDR3 spans 14 residues. CDR3 region: CASSIDGGNQPQHF. The CDR3 DNA follows: TGTGCCAGTAGTATTGACGGAGGGAATCAGCCCCAGCATTTT.

The chain employs TRBV11-2 and TRBJ1-5; 7 nucleotides line up with TRBD1. With 3 bases clipped from V and 7 bases from J, the junction kept 6 bases outside the gene matches. The CDR3 loop spans 14 amino acids. CDR1 SGHAT and CDR2 FQNNGV come from the germline V gene. CDR3 nucleotide sequence: TGTGCCAGCAGCTTTACGACAGGGAAACAGCCCCAGCATTTT. Encoded protein: CASSFTTGKQPQHF.

V is TRBV18 and J is TRBJ1-2; 7 bases line up with TRBD1. V was clipped by 1 base and J by 4 bases; unmatched bases: 3. CDR3 length equals 14 residues. Germline CDR1 and CDR2: KGHSH and LQKENI. The CDR3 DNA follows: TGTGCCAGCTCACCACAGGGGGCCCTCTATGGCTACACCTTC. Its protein is CASSPQGALYGYTF.

This clone has a count of ten or more. This chain links TRBV20-1 with TRBJ2-7; 7 bases align to TRBD1. The V gene end was trimmed by 6 bases and the J gene end by 5 bases; junction bases not matched to a gene: 4. Germline V gives CDR1 DFQATT, CDR2 SNEGSKA (reference sequence). The CDR3 length is 11 residues. The CDR3 loop is CSAKQGHEQYF. CDR3 nucleotide sequence: TGCAGTGCGAAACAGGGGCACGAGCAGTACTTC.

This chain links TRBV18 with TRBJ2-3; D is unclear. The V and J ends lost 2 bases and 2 bases respectively, with 8 bases between them. CDR1 is KGHSH and CDR2 is LQKENI in the germline V gene. The CDR3 spans 14 residues. The CDR3 nucleotides read TGTGCCAGCTCACCAAGGCAGCTCACAGATACGCAGTATTTT. It codes for CASSPRQLTDTQYF.

A single count supports this clone. Distinct nucleotide sequences in the sample also encode this CDR3. The rearrangement joins TRBV7-9 to TRBJ2-7, with D perhaps being TRBD1 or TRBD2 (5 bases each). The CDR3 is 14 residues long. Germline values: CDR1 SEHNR, CDR2 FQNEAQ (reference sequence). Trimming cost V 3 bases and J 0 bases, with 9 bases left between them. For the CDR3, the DNA is TGTGCCAGCAGCTTGGGGACGGACTCCTACGAGCAGTACTTC. Translation: CASSLGTDSYEQYF.

The count of this clone is one. The chain combines TRBV9 with TRBJ1-3, with D possibly matching TRBD1 (5 bases). Germline-derived CDR1 and CDR2 are SGDLS and YYNGEE. The V and J ends lost 1 base and 4 bases respectively, with 9 bases between them. The CDR3 has 14 residues. Here the CDR3 reads CASSVRGTGNTIYF. In DNA form, the CDR3 reads TGTGCCAGCAGCGTAAGAGGGACCGGAAACACCATATATTTT.

In its sample, this clone was seen a few times. The CDR3 sequence is CASSRGQGARFSGNTIYF. In DNA, the CDR3 is TGTGCCAGCAGCCGGGGACAGGGGGCCCGCTTCTCTGGAAACACCATATATTTT. This chain links TRBV5-4 with TRBJ1-3; 12 bases match TRBD1. The CDR3 length is 18 residues. V was clipped by 4 bases and J by 0 bases; unmatched bases: 8. The V gene's germline CDR1 is SGHNT and CDR2 YYREEE (reference sequence).

The chain carries TRBV2 and TRBJ2-5; the D gene is possibly TRBD1 (5 bases). Germline V lookup: CDR1 SNHLY, CDR2 FYNNEI. The CDR3 contains 16 residues. The ends were cut back, 4 bases at V and 1 base at J, with 16 bases in the middle. This CDR3 reads CASSATQQVFQETQYF. The CDR3 nucleotides are TGTGCCAGCAGTGCCACGCAACAGGTATTCCAAGAGACCCAGTACTTC.

The J gene is TRBJ2-5, the V gene TRBV11-2; 8 bases are a match to TRBD1. Germline V CDR1 and CDR2: SGHAT, FQNNGV. This CDR3 has 16 amino acids. Trimming cost V 6 bases and J 3 bases; bases outside gene matches: 12. The CDR3 sequence: CASRASGRGLEETQYF. The CDR3 region has the DNA TGTGCCAGCAGAGCTTCTGGCAGGGGGCTTGAAGAGACCCAGTACTTC.

V is TRBV5-6 and J is TRBJ1-2; 7 bases align to TRBD1. The trim removed 3 bases at V and 4 bases at J, leaving 9 bases unmatched. CDR3 length: 15 amino acids. Germline lookup yields CDR1 SGHDT and CDR2 YYEEEE. The CDR3 DNA follows: TGTGCCAGCAGCTCCTTAGGGGGCTTTGCCTATGGCTACACCTTC. It yields the protein CASSSLGGFAYGYTF.

V and J are TRBV18 and TRBJ1-5; D ambiguous. Germline V CDR1 and CDR2: KGHSH, LQKENI. The CDR3 runs to 12 residues. The V and J ends lost 6 bases and 1 base respectively, with 4 bases between them. CDR3: CASSESNQPQHF. Written as DNA, the CDR3 is TGTGCCAGCTCTGAGAGCAATCAGCCCCAGCATTTT.

V is TRBV11-2 and J is TRBJ1-2; D uncertain. The V gene's germline CDR1 is SGHAT and CDR2 FQNNGV. CDR3 size: 16 residues. The V gene lost 2 bases and the J gene lost 4 bases, with 17 bases spanning the gap. The CDR3 DNA sequence: TGTGCCAGCAGCTTAAGCTCCAGTGCCCGACCCTATGGCTACACCTTC. It yields the protein CASSLSSSARPYGYTF.

The chain links TRBV24-1 to TRBJ1-5; possibly TRBD1 for D (6 bases). The CDR3 runs 16 residues. Germline CDR1 reads KGHDR; CDR2 reads SFDVKD. V lost 3 bases and J lost 0, with 11 bases in between. CDR3 bases: TGTGCCACCAGTGATCGGGGACAACCTAGCAATCAGCCCCAGCATTTT. Translation: CATSDRGQPSNQPQHF.

The chain carries TRBV10-3 and TRBJ2-7; 10 bases are shared with TRBD2. The germline V gene has CDR1 ENHRY and CDR2 SYGVKD. J gave up 4 bases and V 6 bases, and 9 bases lay outside the gene matches. CDR3 length equals 15 residues. CDR3 residues: CAIRGGVAGGYEQYF. The CDR3 DNA reads as TGTGCCATCAGGGGCGGGGTAGCGGGGGGATACGAGCAGTACTTC.

This clone was detected only once. The chain joins TRBV27 to TRBJ1-2; D call uncertain. Germline V gene sequence: CDR1 MNHEY, CDR2 SMNVEV (reference sequence). The CDR3 loop spans 12 amino acids. V lost 6 bases and J 4 bases, leaving 9 bases between the germline ends. DNA for the CDR3: TGTGCCAGCAGACAAGGAGGCTATGGCTACACCTTC. It yields the protein CASRQGGYGYTF.

The chain uses TRBV9 and TRBJ2-3, with D uncertain. Per germline, CDR1 SGDLS and CDR2 YYNGEE. V was clipped by 6 bases and J by 6 bases, with 14 bases between them. The CDR3 length is 13 residues. CDR3 sequence (DNA): TGTGCCAGCACCTTGGACGTCACGGATACGCAGTATTTT. Its translation: CASTLDVTDTQYF.

This chain joins TRBV9 and TRBJ2-7, with a weak D call TRBD2 (6 bases). CDR1 and CDR2 (germline): SGDLS, YYNGEE. Trimming cost V 0 bases and J 3 bases, with 13 bases left between them. The length of the CDR3 is 15 residues. CDR3 coding DNA: TGTGCCAGCAGCGTAGAGGCTAGCGATTACTACGAGCAGTACTTC. Translated: CASSVEASDYYEQYF.

The chain uses TRBV27 and TRBJ1-3, with no clear D. The CDR3 spans 15 residues. The germline CDR1 and CDR2 sequences are MNHEY and SMNVEV (reference sequence). V gave up 10 bases and J gave up 0 bases, with 16 bases separating them. CDR3 DNA: TGTGCCACCCCCATTCCAGCGATCTCTGGAAACACCATATATTTT. Amino acid sequence: CATPIPAISGNTIYF.

This chain links TRBV9 with TRBJ1-3; D is ambiguous. Between the trimmed V and J ends, which lost 0 bases and 0 bases, there was a span of 13 bases. The CDR3 consists of 17 residues. Germline V gene sequence: CDR1 SGDLS, CDR2 YYNGEE. As DNA, the CDR3 is TGTGCCAGCAGCGTAGGCCCCCCGGGGTCCTCTGGAAACACCATATATTTT. Its protein product is CASSVGPPGSSGNTIYF.

In this sample, this clone turned up once. The chain combines TRBV4-3 with TRBJ1-4; no clear D gene. V was trimmed by 0 bases and J by 14 bases, leaving 13 bases between them. Germline V CDR1 and CDR2: LGHNA, YSLEER. This CDR3 has 13 residues. CDR3 nucleotide sequence: TGCGCCAGCAGCCAAGATACATGGGAAAGGCTGTTTTTT. Its protein product is CASSQDTWERLFF.

The J gene is TRBJ1-1, the V gene TRBV6-6, with D uncertain. This CDR3 is built from 13 residues. Germline V lookup: CDR1 MNHNY, CDR2 SVGAGI (reference sequence). The V end was cut by 10 bases, the J end by 0 bases, with 12 bases between. The CDR3: CATLKVLNTEAFF. DNA for the CDR3: TGTGCCACCCTCAAAGTCCTGAACACTGAAGCTTTCTTT.